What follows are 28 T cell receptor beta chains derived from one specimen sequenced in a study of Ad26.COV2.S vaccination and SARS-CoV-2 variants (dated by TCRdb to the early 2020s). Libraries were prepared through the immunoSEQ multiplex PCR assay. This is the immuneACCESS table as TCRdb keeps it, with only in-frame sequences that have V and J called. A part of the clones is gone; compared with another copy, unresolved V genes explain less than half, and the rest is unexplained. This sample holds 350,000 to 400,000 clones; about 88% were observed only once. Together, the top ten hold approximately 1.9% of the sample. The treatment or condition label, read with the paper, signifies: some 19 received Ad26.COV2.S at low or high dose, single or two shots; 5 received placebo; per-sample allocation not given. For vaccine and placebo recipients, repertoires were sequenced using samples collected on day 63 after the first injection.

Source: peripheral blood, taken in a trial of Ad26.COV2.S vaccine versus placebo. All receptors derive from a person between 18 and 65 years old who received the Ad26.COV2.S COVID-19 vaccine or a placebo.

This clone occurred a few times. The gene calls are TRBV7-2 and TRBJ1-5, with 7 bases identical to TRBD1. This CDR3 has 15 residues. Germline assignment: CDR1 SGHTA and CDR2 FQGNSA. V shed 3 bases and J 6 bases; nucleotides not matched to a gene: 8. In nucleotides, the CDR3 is TGTGCCAGCAGCTTCGGACAGGCGGGGGTTCAGCCCCAGCATTTT. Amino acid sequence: CASSFGQAGVQPQHF.

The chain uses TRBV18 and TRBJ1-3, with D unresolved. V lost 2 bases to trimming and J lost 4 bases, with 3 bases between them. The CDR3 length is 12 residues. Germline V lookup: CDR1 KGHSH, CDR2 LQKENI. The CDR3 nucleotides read TGTGCCAGCTCACCAGAGGGAAACACCATATATTTT. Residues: CASSPEGNTIYF.

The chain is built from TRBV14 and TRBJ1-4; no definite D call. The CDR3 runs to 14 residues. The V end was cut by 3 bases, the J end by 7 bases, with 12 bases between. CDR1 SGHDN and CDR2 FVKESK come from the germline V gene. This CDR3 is CASSHTLDGEKLFF. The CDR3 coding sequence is TGTGCCAGCAGCCACACTTTAGACGGTGAAAAACTGTTTTTT.

CDR3 coding DNA: TGTGCCAGCAGCCCAGCACTAGGTGATGGCTACACCTTC. This sequence encodes CASSPALGDGYTF. The V and J genes are TRBV5-6 and TRBJ1-2; D uncertain. Germline assignment: CDR1 SGHDT and CDR2 YYEEEE. Deletions cut 4 bases from V and 6 bases from J, with 13 bases between. CDR3 length: 13 residues.

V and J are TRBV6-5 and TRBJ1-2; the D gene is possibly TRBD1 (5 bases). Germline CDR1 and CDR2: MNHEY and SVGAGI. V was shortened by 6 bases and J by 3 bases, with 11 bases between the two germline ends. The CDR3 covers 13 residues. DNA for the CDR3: TGTGCCAGCAGGGGGGATAATGACTATGGCTACACCTTC. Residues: CASRGDNDYGYTF.

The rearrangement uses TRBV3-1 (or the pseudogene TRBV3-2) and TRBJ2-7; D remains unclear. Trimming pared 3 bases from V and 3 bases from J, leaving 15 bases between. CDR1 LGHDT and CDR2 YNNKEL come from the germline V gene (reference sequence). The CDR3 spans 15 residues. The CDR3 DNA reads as TGTGCCAGCAGCCATCGCGGAGACCCTGGCTACGAGCAGTACTTC. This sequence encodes CASSHRGDPGYEQYF.

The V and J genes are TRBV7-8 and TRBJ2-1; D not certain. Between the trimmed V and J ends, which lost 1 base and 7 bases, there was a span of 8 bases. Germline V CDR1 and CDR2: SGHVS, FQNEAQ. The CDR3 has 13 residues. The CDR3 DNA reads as TGTGCCAGCAGCTTAGTGGCCTCAAATGAGCAGTTCTTC. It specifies CASSLVASNEQFF.

This CDR3 is CASSQLGGIQYF. CDR3 in DNA: TGTGCCAGCAGTCAACTCGGCGGCATTCAGTACTTC. The rearrangement joins TRBV3-1 (or the pseudogene TRBV3-2) to TRBJ2-4; D uncertain. Trimming removed 6 bases from V and 9 bases from J, with 12 bases in between. The CDR3 consists of 12 residues. CDR1 and CDR2 (germline): LGHDT, YNNKEL (reference sequence).

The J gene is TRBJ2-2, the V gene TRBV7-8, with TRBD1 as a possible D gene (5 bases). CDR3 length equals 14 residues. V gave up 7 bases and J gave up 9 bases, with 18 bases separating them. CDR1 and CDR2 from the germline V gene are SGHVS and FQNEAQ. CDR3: CASTSGGAGRELFF. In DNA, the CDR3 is TGTGCCAGCACCTCGGGTGGGGCCGGTCGGGAGCTGTTTTTT.

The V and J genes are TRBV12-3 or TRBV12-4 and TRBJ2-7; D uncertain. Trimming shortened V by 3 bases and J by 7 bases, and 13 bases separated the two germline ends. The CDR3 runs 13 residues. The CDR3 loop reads CASSFLESGEQYF. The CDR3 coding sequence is TGTGCCAGCAGTTTCCTAGAGTCAGGAGAGCAGTACTTC.

CDR3 sequence (DNA): TGCGCCAGCAGCCAAGATCGGACAGGAATGTACCAAGAGACCCAGTACTTC. It specifies CASSQDRTGMYQETQYF. This chain links TRBV4-1 with TRBJ2-5, with 7 nucleotides matching TRBD1. Per the germline V gene, CDR1 is MGHRA and CDR2 is YSYEKL. The CDR3 is made up of 17 amino acids. The V gene end was trimmed by 0 bases and the J gene end by 0 bases; junction bases not matched to a gene: 7.

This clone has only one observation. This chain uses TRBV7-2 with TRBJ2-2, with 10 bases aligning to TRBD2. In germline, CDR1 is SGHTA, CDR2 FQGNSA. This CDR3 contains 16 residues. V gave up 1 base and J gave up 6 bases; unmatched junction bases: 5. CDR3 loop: CASSLDLAGVAGELFF. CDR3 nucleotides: TGTGCCAGCAGCTTAGACCTAGCGGGAGTTGCCGGGGAGCTGTTTTTT.

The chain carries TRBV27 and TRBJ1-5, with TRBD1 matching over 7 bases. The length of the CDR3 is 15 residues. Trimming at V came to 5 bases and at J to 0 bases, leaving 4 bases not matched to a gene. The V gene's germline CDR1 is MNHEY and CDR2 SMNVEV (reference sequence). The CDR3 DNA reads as TGTGCCAGCAGTCCGACAGGGTATAGCAATCAGCCCCAGCATTTT. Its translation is CASSPTGYSNQPQHF.

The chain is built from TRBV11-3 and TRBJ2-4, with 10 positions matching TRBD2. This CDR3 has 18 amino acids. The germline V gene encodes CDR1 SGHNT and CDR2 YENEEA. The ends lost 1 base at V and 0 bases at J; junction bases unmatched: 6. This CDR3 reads CASSLVLAGSGAKNIQYF. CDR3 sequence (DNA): TGTGCCAGCAGCTTAGTACTAGCGGGGTCTGGAGCCAAAAACATTCAGTACTTC.

The CDR3: CASNRGDKETQYF. Here the CDR3 DNA reads TGTGCCAGTAACCGAGGGGACAAAGAGACCCAGTACTTC. The rearrangement joins TRBV28 to TRBJ2-5; TRBD1 is a possible D gene (6 bases). Looked up from germline, CDR1 is MDHEN and CDR2 is SYDVKM. Trimming removed 9 bases at V and 3 bases at J, with 14 bases between. The CDR3 contains 13 residues. The full variable domain, with the rest looked up from reference TRBV28 and TRBJ2-5, is DVKVTQSSRYLVKRTGEKVFLECVQDMDHENMFWYRQDPGLGLRLIYFSYDVKMKEKGDIPEGYSVSREKKERFSLILESASTNQTSMYLCASNRGDKETQYFGPGTRLLVL.

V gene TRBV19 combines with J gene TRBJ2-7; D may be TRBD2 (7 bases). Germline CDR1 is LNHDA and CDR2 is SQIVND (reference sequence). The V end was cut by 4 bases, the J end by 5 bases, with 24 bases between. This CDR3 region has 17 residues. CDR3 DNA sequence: TGTGCCAGTAGTACCTCGGTTGGCGGGAGTGGGGGCCACGAGCAGTACTTC. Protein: CASSTSVGGSGGHEQYF.

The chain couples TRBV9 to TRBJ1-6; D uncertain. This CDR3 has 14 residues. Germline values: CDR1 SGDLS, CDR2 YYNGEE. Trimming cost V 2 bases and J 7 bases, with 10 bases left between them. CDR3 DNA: TGTGCCAGCAGCGTGGAGGGTAGGAATTCACCCCTCCACTTT. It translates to CASSVEGRNSPLHF.

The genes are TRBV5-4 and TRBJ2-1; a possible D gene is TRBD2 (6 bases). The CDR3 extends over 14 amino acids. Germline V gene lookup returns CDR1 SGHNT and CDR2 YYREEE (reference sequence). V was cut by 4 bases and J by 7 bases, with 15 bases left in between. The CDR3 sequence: CASSADPLANEQFF. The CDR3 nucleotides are TGTGCCAGCAGCGCCGATCCACTAGCAAATGAGCAGTTCTTC.

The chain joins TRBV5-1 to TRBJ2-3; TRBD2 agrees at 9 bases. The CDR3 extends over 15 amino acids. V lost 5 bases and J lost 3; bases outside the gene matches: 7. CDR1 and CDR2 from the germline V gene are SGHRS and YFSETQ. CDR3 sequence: CASRPIAGATDTQYF. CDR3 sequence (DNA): TGCGCCAGCAGGCCTATAGCGGGAGCAACAGATACGCAGTATTTT.

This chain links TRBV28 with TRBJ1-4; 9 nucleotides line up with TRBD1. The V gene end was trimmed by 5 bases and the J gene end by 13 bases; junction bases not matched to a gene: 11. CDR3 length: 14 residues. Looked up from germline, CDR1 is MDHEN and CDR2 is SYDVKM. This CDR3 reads CASSATQQGAGLFF. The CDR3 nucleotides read TGTGCCAGCAGTGCAACCCAACAGGGGGCAGGACTGTTTTTT.

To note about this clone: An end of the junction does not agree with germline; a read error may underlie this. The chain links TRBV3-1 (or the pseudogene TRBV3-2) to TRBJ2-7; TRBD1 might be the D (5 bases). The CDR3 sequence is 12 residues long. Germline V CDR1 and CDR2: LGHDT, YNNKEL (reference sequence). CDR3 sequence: CSGAEISYEQYF. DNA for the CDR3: TGCAGTGGGGCCGAGATCTCCTACGAGCAGTACTTC.

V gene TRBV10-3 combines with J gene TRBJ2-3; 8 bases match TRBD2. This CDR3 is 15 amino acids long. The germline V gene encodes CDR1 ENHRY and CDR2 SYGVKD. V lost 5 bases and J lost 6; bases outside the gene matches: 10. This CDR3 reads CAISPQRGPYDTQYF. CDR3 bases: TGTGCCATCAGTCCCCAGCGGGGGCCCTATGATACGCAGTATTTT.

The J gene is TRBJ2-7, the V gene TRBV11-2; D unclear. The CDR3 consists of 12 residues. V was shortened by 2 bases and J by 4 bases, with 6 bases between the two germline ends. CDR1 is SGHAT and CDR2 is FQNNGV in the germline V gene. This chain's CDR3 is CASSLSFYEQYF. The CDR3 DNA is TGTGCCAGCAGCTTATCTTTTTACGAGCAGTACTTC.

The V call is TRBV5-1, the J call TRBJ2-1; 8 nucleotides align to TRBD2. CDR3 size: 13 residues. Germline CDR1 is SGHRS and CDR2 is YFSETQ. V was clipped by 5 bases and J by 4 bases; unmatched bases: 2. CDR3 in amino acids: CASRLAAYNEQFF. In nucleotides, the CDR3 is TGCGCCAGCAGACTAGCGGCATACAATGAGCAGTTCTTC.

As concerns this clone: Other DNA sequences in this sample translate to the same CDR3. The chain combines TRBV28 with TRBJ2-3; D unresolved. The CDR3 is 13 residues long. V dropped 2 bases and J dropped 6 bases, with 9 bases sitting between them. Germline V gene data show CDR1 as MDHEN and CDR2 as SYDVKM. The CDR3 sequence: CASSLVVADTQYF. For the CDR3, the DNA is TGTGCCAGCAGTTTAGTCGTGGCGGATACGCAGTATTTT.

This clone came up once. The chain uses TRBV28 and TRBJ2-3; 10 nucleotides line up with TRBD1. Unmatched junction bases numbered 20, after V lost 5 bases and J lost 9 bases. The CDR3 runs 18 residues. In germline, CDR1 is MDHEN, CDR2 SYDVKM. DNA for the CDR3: TGTGCCAGCAGTCCCCGAGAGAGAGGGACAGGGGCTTCGGGGACGCAGTATTTT. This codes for CASSPRERGTGASGTQYF.

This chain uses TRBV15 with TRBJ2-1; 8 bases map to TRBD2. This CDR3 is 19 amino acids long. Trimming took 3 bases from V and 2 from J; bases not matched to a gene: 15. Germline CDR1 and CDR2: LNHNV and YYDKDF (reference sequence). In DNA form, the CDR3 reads TGTGCCACCAGCAGCGAACTAGCGGCACTTCCCTTGACCTACAATGAGCAGTTCTTC. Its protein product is CATSSELAALPLTYNEQFF.

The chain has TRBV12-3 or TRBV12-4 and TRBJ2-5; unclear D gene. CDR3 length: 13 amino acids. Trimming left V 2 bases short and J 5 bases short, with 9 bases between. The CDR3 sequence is CASSLKGMETQYF. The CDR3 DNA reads TGTGCCAGCAGTTTAAAAGGGATGGAGACCCAGTACTTC.